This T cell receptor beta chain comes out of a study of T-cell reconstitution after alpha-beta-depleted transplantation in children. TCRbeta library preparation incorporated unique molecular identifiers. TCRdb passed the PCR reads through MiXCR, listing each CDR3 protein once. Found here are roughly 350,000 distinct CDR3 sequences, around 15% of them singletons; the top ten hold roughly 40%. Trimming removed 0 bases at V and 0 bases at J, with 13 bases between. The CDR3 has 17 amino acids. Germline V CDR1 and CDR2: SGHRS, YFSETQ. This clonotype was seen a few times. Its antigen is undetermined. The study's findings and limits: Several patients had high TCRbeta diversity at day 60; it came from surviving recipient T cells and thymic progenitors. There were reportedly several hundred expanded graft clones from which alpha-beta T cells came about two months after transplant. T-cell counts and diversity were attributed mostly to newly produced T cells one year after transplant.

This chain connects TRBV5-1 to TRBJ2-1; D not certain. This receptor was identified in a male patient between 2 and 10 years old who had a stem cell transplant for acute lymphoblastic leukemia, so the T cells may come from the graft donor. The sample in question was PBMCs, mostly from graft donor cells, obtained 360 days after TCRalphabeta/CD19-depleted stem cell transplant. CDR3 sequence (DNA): TGCGCCAGCAGCTTGGATGGCGGCCCTAGCTCCTACAATGAGCAGTTCTTC. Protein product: CASSLDGGPSSYNEQFF.